This TCR beta chain was captured by sequencing in a study of CD8 T cells in Susac syndrome. The CDR3 covers 14 residues. The ends were cut back, 10 bases at V and 1 base at J, with 14 bases in the middle. Germline V lookup: CDR1 SNHLY, CDR2 FYNNEI. Sequencing targeted TCR beta in blood CD8+ and CD4+ T cells. The authors negatively isolated CD8+ and CD4+ T cells and FACS-enriched TEMRA cells. With random hexamers, reverse transcription was performed on roughly 0.5 to 1 ug of RNA. Via MiXCR, TCRdb re-called the immunoSEQ multiplex PCR reads, giving one row per CDR3 protein. This table has 140,000 to 150,000 distinct CDR3 sequences, approximately 94% appearing once.

This TCR was recovered from a human donor in good health. This chain uses TRBV2 with TRBJ2-1, with D tentatively TRBD1 (7 bases). Sequencing was done on a sample of CD4+ T cells from PBMCs. The CDR3 region has the DNA TGTGCCACCAGGGGGGACTGGTCCTACAATGAGCAGTTCTTC. Encoded protein: CATRGDWSYNEQFF. Together with reference TRBV2 and TRBJ2-1, the CDR3 gives the full variable domain: EPEVTQTPSHQVTQMGQEVILRCVPISNHLYFYWYRQILGQKVEFLVSFYNNEISEKSEIFDDQFSVERPDGSNFTLKIRSTKLEDSAMYFCATRGDWSYNEQFFGPGTRLTVL.